The source of this T cell receptor beta chain is a study of T cells in Graves' hyperthyroidism and ophthalmopathy. Study-level information: Peripheral blood specimens were obtained at initial diagnosis, prior to any treatment.

RNA transcripts gave rise to amplified TCR beta CDR3 regions. First-round RT-PCR of the TCR CDR3 relied on the HTBI primer set. TCRdb used MiXCR to reprocess the multiplex PCR reads, holding one entry per CDR3 protein. The sample consists of around 700,000 distinct CDR3 sequences, about 19% of them appearing once. The length of the CDR3 is 16 residues. After removal of 6 bases from V and 7 bases from J, the junction contained 12 bases not matched to a gene. Germline CDR1 reads MNHNS; CDR2 reads SASEGT. Study results and limitations: Classification by a 13 V-J model distinguished ophthalmopathy from stable hyperthyroidism.

Concerning this clonotype: The antigen is unknown.

Each diagnosis drew on symptoms, thyroxine, TRAb, thyroid ultrasound and orbital computed tomography findings. From roughly 9.2 ml of fresh peripheral blood, PBMCs were isolated. This sequence was found in a woman in her forties or fifties with Graves' hyperthyroidism that later progressed to Graves' ophthalmopathy. Sequencing was performed on blood. The chain joins TRBV6-1 to TRBJ1-6, with 7 nucleotides matching TRBD1. CDR3 sequence: CASRKLTGPDNSPLHF. In nucleotides, the CDR3 is TGTGCCAGCAGAAAACTGACAGGGCCTGACAATTCACCCCTCCACTTT.